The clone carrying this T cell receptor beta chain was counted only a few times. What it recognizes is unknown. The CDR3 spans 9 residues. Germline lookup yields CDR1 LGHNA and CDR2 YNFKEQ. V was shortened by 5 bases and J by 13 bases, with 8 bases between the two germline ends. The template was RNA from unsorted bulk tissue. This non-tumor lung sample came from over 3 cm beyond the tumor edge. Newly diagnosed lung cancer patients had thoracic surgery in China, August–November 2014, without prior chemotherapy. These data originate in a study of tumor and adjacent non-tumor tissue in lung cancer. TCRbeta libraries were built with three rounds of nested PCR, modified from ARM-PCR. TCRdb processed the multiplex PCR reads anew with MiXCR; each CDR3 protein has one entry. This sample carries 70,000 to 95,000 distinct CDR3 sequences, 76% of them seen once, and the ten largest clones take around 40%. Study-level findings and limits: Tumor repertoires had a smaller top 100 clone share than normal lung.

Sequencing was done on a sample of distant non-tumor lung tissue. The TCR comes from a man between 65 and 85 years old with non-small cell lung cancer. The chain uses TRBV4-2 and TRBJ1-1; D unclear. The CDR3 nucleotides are TGTGCCAGCAGCAGATATATTTTCTTT. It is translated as CASSRYIFF.